These 31 T cell receptor beta chains were sequenced from one sample in a study of cytomegalovirus exposure and HLA in healthy donors. Sequenced by immunoSEQ multiplex PCR; TCRdb stores in-frame clones only, minus some. In the table there are roughly 250,000 clones, more than 75% of which are singletons. The sample taken for sequencing was PBMCs. These receptors were collected from a woman aged 30 to 39 in good health and CMV-seropositive.

This chain uses TRBV5-6 with TRBJ1-1; D perhaps matches TRBD1 (5 bases). The CDR3 spans 16 residues. Germline values: CDR1 SGHDT, CDR2 YYEEEE. V lost 0 bases and J 1 base, leaving 13 bases between the germline ends. CDR3 sequence (DNA): TGTGCCAGCAGCTTGGGGCGGGGGACGGAGAACACTGAAGCTTTCTTT. Translated: CASSLGRGTENTEAFF.

The chain joins TRBV27 to TRBJ2-7, with 7 bases fitting TRBD1. V lost 3 bases, J lost 2 bases, and 4 bases stayed unmatched. There are 14 residues in the CDR3. Germline CDR1 MNHEY, CDR2 SMNVEV (reference sequence). The CDR3 nucleotides are TGTGCCAGCAGTTTGTTGGACAGGACCTACGAGCAGTACTTC. Protein: CASSLLDRTYEQYF.

The rearrangement links TRBV5-6 to TRBJ2-3; D gene uncertain. V was trimmed by 1 base and J by 9 bases, leaving 12 bases between them. The CDR3 extends over 13 amino acids. Germline V gene lookup returns CDR1 SGHDT and CDR2 YYEEEE. The CDR3 sequence is CASSLTAQVTQYF. The CDR3 bases are TGTGCCAGCAGCTTGACGGCCCAGGTGACGCAGTATTTT.

The rearrangement uses TRBV5-1 and TRBJ2-3, with 11 bases aligning to TRBD2. The CDR3 runs 14 residues. With 4 bases clipped from V and 4 bases from J, the junction kept 2 bases outside the gene matches. Germline CDR1 and CDR2: SGHRS and YFSETQ. The CDR3 nucleotides read TGCGCCAGCAGCACTAGCGGGAGTGCAGATACGCAGTATTTT. Translating gives CASSTSGSADTQYF.

This sequence joins TRBV15 and TRBJ2-1; 9 bases match TRBD2. CDR1 and CDR2 from the germline V gene are LNHNV and YYDKDF (reference sequence). V lost 1 base and J lost 9; bases outside the gene matches: 13. The CDR3 spans 17 residues. CDR3 region: CATSRVVAGDQGIEQFF. Written as DNA, the CDR3 is TGTGCCACCAGCAGAGTAGTAGCGGGAGACCAAGGCATTGAGCAGTTCTTC.

The genes are TRBV28 and TRBJ2-1; TRBD2 matches 7 bases. Germline CDR1 and CDR2: MDHEN and SYDVKM. This CDR3 region has 16 residues. Germline trimming cut 4 bases from V and 1 base from J; bases unmatched to any gene: 7. CDR3 sequence: CASSWGGGGSYNEQFF. The CDR3 DNA reads TGTGCCAGCAGTTGGGGGGGAGGAGGGTCCTACAATGAGCAGTTCTTC.

V usage is TRBV9 and J usage is TRBJ1-2; 8 bases match TRBD1. V dropped 3 bases and J dropped 6; count of bases not matched to a gene: 4. CDR1 SGDLS and CDR2 YYNGEE come from the germline V gene. There are 13 residues in the CDR3. This chain's CDR3 is CASSARTGHGYTF. CDR3 nucleotide sequence: TGTGCCAGCAGCGCTCGGACAGGGCATGGCTACACCTTC.

J is TRBJ1-1 and V is TRBV5-1, with 7 nucleotides matching TRBD1. V lost 4 bases, J lost 1 base, and 10 bases stayed unmatched. CDR1 and CDR2 (germline): SGHRS, YFSETQ. The CDR3 covers 16 residues. In DNA, the CDR3 is TGCGCCAGCAGCCCCGCATACAGGGGCCGGAACACTGAAGCTTTCTTT. Translated: CASSPAYRGRNTEAFF.

The genes are TRBV2 and TRBJ2-3, with TRBD2 identical over 7 bases. J was trimmed by 1 base and V by 8 bases; bases with no gene match: 9. Germline loops: CDR1 SNHLY, CDR2 FYNNEI. CDR3 length equals 15 residues. For the CDR3, the DNA is TGTGCCAGCGGGTCGAGCGCGGGAGGCACAGATACGCAGTATTTT. Translated, it gives CASGSSAGGTDTQYF.

This clone has a handful of counts. The J gene is TRBJ1-2, the V gene TRBV9; perhaps TRBD1 as D (6 bases). This CDR3 region has 12 residues. CDR1 is SGDLS, CDR2 YYNGEE, per germline. V was cut by 4 bases and J by 6 bases, with 10 bases left in between. CDR3 in DNA: TGTGCCAGCAGCCTATACAGGGATGGCTACACCTTC. Its translation is CASSLYRDGYTF.

The chain uses TRBV30 and TRBJ2-5; D unclear. The CDR3 sequence is 12 residues long. The germline V gene has CDR1 GTSNPN and CDR2 SVGIG (reference sequence). V was cut by 0 bases and J by 3 bases, with 5 bases left in between. CDR3 DNA sequence: TGTGCCTGGAGTGTCACAGAAGAGACCCAGTACTTC. This codes for CAWSVTEETQYF.

This chain joins TRBV4-1 and TRBJ1-5, with 7 bases lining up with TRBD1. Germline assignment: CDR1 MGHRA and CDR2 YSYEKL. The junction had 7 bases not matched to a gene; V was cut back by 0 bases and J by 5 bases. The CDR3 extends over 16 amino acids. The DNA of the CDR3 is TGCGCCAGCAGCCAAGAAAGGACAGGTTCGTATCAGCCCCAGCATTTT. It yields the protein CASSQERTGSYQPQHF.

The chain employs TRBV7-9 and TRBJ2-1, with D maybe TRBD1 (5 bases). Trimming left V 6 bases short and J 0 bases short, with 12 bases between. CDR1 is SEHNR and CDR2 is FQNEAQ in the germline V gene (reference sequence). The CDR3 loop spans 15 amino acids. The DNA for the CDR3 is TGTGCCAGCAGTCCAGGGTGGAGCTCCTACAATGAGCAGTTCTTC. This codes for CASSPGWSSYNEQFF.

The chain couples TRBV4-1 to TRBJ2-7, with D unclear. The length of the CDR3 is 14 residues. CDR1 MGHRA and CDR2 YSYEKL come from the germline V gene. The V and J ends lost 1 base and 6 bases respectively, with 13 bases between them. The CDR3 region is CASSQGPWRGEQYF. CDR3 in DNA: TGCGCCAGCAGCCAAGGTCCTTGGAGAGGCGAGCAGTACTTC.

This clone was seen only once. The chain combines TRBV30 with TRBJ1-1; 7 nucleotides match TRBD1. Germline loops: CDR1 GTSNPN, CDR2 SVGIG (reference sequence). The CDR3 runs to 15 residues. With 3 bases clipped from V and 4 bases from J, the junction kept 11 bases outside the gene matches. The CDR3 bases are TGTGCCTGGAGAACAACAGGGGCCTATTCCACTGAAGCTTTCTTT. This translates into CAWRTTGAYSTEAFF.

V and J are TRBV6-1 and TRBJ2-1, with 12 bases fitting TRBD2. The junction had 5 bases not matched to a gene; V was cut back by 4 bases and J by 7 bases. Germline V gene sequence: CDR1 MNHNS, CDR2 SASEGT. The CDR3 length is 15 residues. The DNA of the CDR3 is TGTGCCAGCAGTGGACGGCTAGCGGGAGGGAATGAGCAGTTCTTC. Translated: CASSGRLAGGNEQFF.

The chain combines TRBV7-9 with TRBJ2-1; TRBD2 is a possible D gene (6 bases). Germline values: CDR1 SEHNR, CDR2 FQNEAQ (reference sequence). The CDR3 has 13 residues. V was clipped by 1 base and J by 9 bases, with 10 bases between them. CDR3 nucleotide sequence: TGTGCCAGCAGCTTAGTTGGGGGAGGTGAGCAGTTCTTC. This sequence encodes CASSLVGGGEQFF.

This chain links TRBV28 with TRBJ2-3, with TRBD2 matching 8 bases. Germline V CDR1 and CDR2: MDHEN, SYDVKM. The CDR3 contains 15 residues. The J segment lost 2 bases and the V segment lost 4 bases, leaving 5 bases of the junction unmatched. CDR3 in amino acids: CASSSISGNTDTQYF. CDR3 nucleotides: TGTGCCAGCAGTTCCATTAGCGGGAACACAGATACGCAGTATTTT.

This clone was seen a single time. V gene TRBV27 combines with J gene TRBJ2-1, with 13 nucleotides matching TRBD2. There are 16 residues in the CDR3. Germline CDR1 and CDR2: MNHEY and SMNVEV (reference sequence). V shed 5 bases and J 8 bases; nucleotides not matched to a gene: 9. The CDR3 here is CASSHPLAGGRDEQFF. Written as DNA, the CDR3 is TGTGCCAGCAGTCACCCACTAGCGGGAGGGCGCGATGAGCAGTTCTTC.

The genes are TRBV11-3 and TRBJ1-3, with TRBD1 matching over 10 bases. Trimming cost V 6 bases and J 0 bases; bases outside gene matches: 8. In germline, CDR1 is SGHNT, CDR2 YENEEA. The CDR3 loop spans 17 amino acids. The CDR3 loop reads CASSTGTGDSSGNTIYF. For the CDR3, the DNA is TGTGCCAGCAGTACTGGGACAGGGGATAGCTCTGGAAACACCATATATTTT.

The chain carries TRBV25-1 and TRBJ2-2; TRBD1 might be the D (5 bases). The CDR3 covers 17 residues. The germline V gene encodes CDR1 MGHDK and CDR2 SYGVNS. The V and J ends lost 2 bases and 5 bases respectively, with 18 bases between them. In DNA, the CDR3 is TGTGCCAGCAGTGAACCCCCGACAGACGCTAAGACCGGGGAGCTGTTTTTT. Translation gives CASSEPPTDAKTGELFF.

The J gene is TRBJ2-2, the V gene TRBV15; D is unclear. The ends were cut back, 2 bases at V and 0 bases at J, with 4 bases in the middle. Germline-derived CDR1 and CDR2 are LNHNV and YYDKDF (reference sequence). This CDR3 comprises 14 residues. The CDR3, as DNA: TGTGCCACCAGCAGACGCGCGAACACCGGGGAGCTGTTTTTT. It is translated as CATSRRANTGELFF.

Comment on this clone: Other DNA sequences in the same sample also yield this CDR3. The chain uses TRBV9 and TRBJ2-7, with 10 bases that match TRBD2. Trimming at V came to 2 bases and at J to 2 bases, leaving 4 bases not matched to a gene. The germline CDR1 and CDR2 sequences are SGDLS and YYNGEE. CDR3 length equals 15 residues. The CDR3 loop is CASSVEAGGPYEQYF. The CDR3 nucleotides are TGTGCCAGCAGCGTGGAAGCGGGAGGGCCCTACGAGCAGTACTTC.

This sequence joins TRBV5-1 and TRBJ2-1, with 10 bases matching TRBD2. Germline V gene data show CDR1 as SGHRS and CDR2 as YFSETQ. V was pared by 4 bases and J by 2 bases, with 9 bases of the junction left unmatched. This CDR3 has 17 amino acids. CDR3 amino acids: CASSPPLAGLTYNEQFF. CDR3 DNA sequence: TGCGCCAGCAGCCCTCCACTAGCGGGACTCACCTACAATGAGCAGTTCTTC.

This clone occurred a few times. This sequence joins TRBV28 and TRBJ1-5; TRBD1 agrees at 7 bases. CDR1 and CDR2 (germline): MDHEN, SYDVKM. V lost 6 bases and J lost 5; bases outside the gene matches: 10. The CDR3 is made up of 15 amino acids. The CDR3 loop reads CASSSDREWDQPQHF. The CDR3 DNA sequence: TGTGCCAGCAGCTCAGACAGGGAGTGGGATCAGCCCCAGCATTTT.

The table lists this clone with a few counts. The CDR3 protein is CASSTRLAPYEQYF. CDR3 nucleotides: TGTGCCAGTAGTACCCGACTAGCGCCCTACGAGCAGTACTTC. J is TRBJ2-7 and V is TRBV19, with 8 nucleotides matching TRBD2. V was pared by 4 bases and J by 2 bases, with 4 bases of the junction left unmatched. CDR1 and CDR2 (germline): LNHDA, SQIVND (reference sequence). The CDR3 contains 14 residues. The full variable domain, rest sourced from reference TRBV19 and TRBJ2-7, is DGGITQSPKYLFRKEGQNVTLSCEQNLNHDAMYWYRQDPGQGLRLIYYSQIVNDFQKGDIAEGYSVSREKKESFPLTVTSAQKNPTAFYLCASSTRLAPYEQYFGPGTRLTVT.

In this sample, this clone turned up once. This chain connects TRBV5-4 to TRBJ1-2, with D possibly matching TRBD1 (5 bases). Trimming left V 3 bases short and J 7 bases short, with 7 bases between. CDR3 length: 11 residues. Germline loops: CDR1 SGHNT, CDR2 YYREEE (reference sequence). Here the CDR3 reads CASSSTGGYTF. The CDR3 DNA sequence: TGTGCCAGCAGCTCAACAGGTGGCTACACCTTC.

The gene calls are TRBV11-2 and TRBJ2-3; the match to TRBD2 covers 12 bases. There are 15 residues in the CDR3. V lost 5 bases to trimming and J lost 9 bases; unmatched junction nucleotides: 9. Per germline, CDR1 SGHAT and CDR2 FQNNGV. The CDR3 nucleotides read TGTGCCAGCAGCCCAAGACTAGCGGGAGAGGGGACGCAGTATTTT. This translates into CASSPRLAGEGTQYF.

The chain is built from TRBV18 and TRBJ1-3; D possibly corresponds to TRBD1 (6 bases). The germline V gene encodes CDR1 KGHSH and CDR2 LQKENI. CDR3 length equals 14 residues. Trimming shortened V by 4 bases and J by 0 bases, and 7 bases separated the two germline ends. The CDR3 is CASSLQGSGNTIYF. In DNA form, the CDR3 reads TGTGCCAGCTCACTACAGGGCTCTGGAAACACCATATATTTT.

The chain carries TRBV5-1 and TRBJ2-3; 9 nucleotides agree with TRBD2. CDR1 and CDR2 from the germline V gene are SGHRS and YFSETQ. With 7 bases clipped from V and 5 bases from J, the junction kept 8 bases outside the gene matches. The CDR3 has 14 amino acids. In nucleotides, the CDR3 is TGCGCCAGCGGGGTAGCGGGAGACCAAGATACGCAGTATTTT. This codes for CASGVAGDQDTQYF.

This rearrangement joins TRBV2 to TRBJ2-7; D possibly corresponds to TRBD1 (5 bases). The CDR3 spans 13 residues. CDR1 and CDR2 from the germline V gene are SNHLY and FYNNEI. Trimming cost V 7 bases and J 2 bases, with 12 bases left between them. The CDR3 spells CASKFQGPYEQYF. In nucleotides, the CDR3 is TGTGCCAGCAAGTTCCAGGGCCCCTACGAGCAGTACTTC.